Presented here are 20 T cell receptor beta chains from one specimen sequenced in a study of response to subunit inactivated influenza vaccine. From the RT-PCR reads, TCRdb called clonotypes with MiXCR, one entry per CDR3 protein. This sample has just under 550,000 distinct CDR3 sequences, with roughly a quarter found just once. The same data also went into a second study, on T cells expressing NK-cell markers. That paper notes: The TCR beta cDNA came from 5'RACE template switching with UMIs.

This specimen consisted of CD4+ T cells sorted from PBMCs, obtained 12 days after vaccination. The receptors shown here come from a man over 45 who received an inactivated influenza vaccine.

This clonotype was counted ten times or more. V is TRBV7-8 and J is TRBJ2-2; D is ambiguous. The V end lost 5 bases, the J end lost 4 bases, and 5 bases lay between the germline ends. The CDR3 length is 12 residues. Germline CDR1 reads SGHVS; CDR2 reads FQNEAQ. The CDR3 sequence is CASSPFTGELFF. CDR3 DNA sequence: TGTGCCAGCAGCCCCTTCACCGGGGAGCTGTTTTTT.

This chain uses TRBV2 with TRBJ2-3; 7 bases map to TRBD2. There are 16 residues in the CDR3. Per germline, CDR1 SNHLY and CDR2 FYNNEI. After removal of 8 bases from V and 1 base from J, the junction contained 12 bases not matched to a gene. The DNA for the CDR3 is TGTGCCAGCCCTAAGGGAGGGCAGATTCGCACAGATACGCAGTATTTT. Its translation: CASPKGGQIRTDTQYF. Complete variable domain (other parts from reference TRBV2 and TRBJ2-3): EPEVTQTPSHQVTQMGQEVILRCVPISNHLYFYWYRQILGQKVEFLVSFYNNEISEKSEIFDDQFSVERPDGSNFTLKIRSTKLEDSAMYFCASPKGGQIRTDTQYFGPGTRLTVL.

This clonotype showed up just a few times. The chain couples TRBV19 to TRBJ1-1; the match to TRBD1 covers 10 bases. Germline lookup yields CDR1 LNHDA and CDR2 SQIVND (reference sequence). Trimming cost V 5 bases and J 4 bases; bases outside gene matches: 4. The length of the CDR3 is 14 residues. This chain's CDR3 is CASSDRGRGTEAFF. The DNA of the CDR3 is TGTGCCAGTAGTGACAGGGGGCGCGGCACTGAAGCTTTCTTT.

This clonotype was observed a handful of times. V and J are TRBV9 and TRBJ1-2; 9 bases are a match to TRBD1. This CDR3 spans 14 amino acids. Losses at the gene ends were 5 bases for V and 3 bases for J; bases not matched to a gene: 5. From germline, CDR1 is SGDLS and CDR2 YYNGEE. The CDR3 nucleotides read TGTGCCAGCAGAAAGGACAGGGGAGACTATGGCTACACCTTC. It is translated as CASRKDRGDYGYTF.

There are a few counts of this clonotype. The chain joins TRBV20-1 to TRBJ1-4; a weak D match, TRBD1 (6 bases). CDR3 length: 12 residues. Germline V gives CDR1 DFQATT, CDR2 SNEGSKA (reference sequence). V was cut by 5 bases and J by 7 bases, with 11 bases left in between. The CDR3 sequence: CSAGRGSEKLFF. The CDR3 DNA is TGCAGTGCTGGCAGGGGAAGTGAAAAACTGTTTTTT.

This clonotype was recorded at least ten times. The V gene is TRBV29-1, the J gene TRBJ2-5; no firm D call. V was trimmed by 2 bases and J by 4 bases, leaving 5 bases between them. The germline V gene encodes CDR1 SQVTM and CDR2 ANQGSEA. The CDR3 consists of 11 residues. CDR3 loop: CSVEKGETQYF. CDR3 coding DNA: TGCAGCGTTGAAAAAGGAGAGACCCAGTACTTC.

The chain joins TRBV7-9 to TRBJ2-2; tentatively, D is TRBD1 (5 bases). Germline values: CDR1 SEHNR, CDR2 FQNEAQ (reference sequence). Trimming left V 8 bases short and J 0 bases short, with 16 bases between. There are 16 residues in the CDR3. The DNA for the CDR3 is TGTGCCAGCCGAGGTTGGACACGGGCGAACACCGGGGAGCTGTTTTTT. This gives the protein CASRGWTRANTGELFF.

The chain recombines TRBV2 with TRBJ2-1; 8 bases are a match to TRBD2. Germline V gene lookup returns CDR1 SNHLY and CDR2 FYNNEI. The CDR3 sequence is 15 residues long. V was pared by 2 bases and J by 12 bases, with 12 bases of the junction left unmatched. Here the CDR3 DNA reads TGTGCCAGCAGTGAATTAGCGGGGTCCCCAGGAGGGCAGTTCTTC. Translated: CASSELAGSPGGQFF.

The CDR3 DNA is TGTGCCAGCAGGGCCCTAGCGGGGCTTCTGTCGGGCGAGCAGTTCTTC. This gives the protein CASRALAGLLSGEQFF. The chain recombines TRBV2 with TRBJ2-1; 9 bases are shared with TRBD2. This CDR3 spans 16 amino acids. Germline values: CDR1 SNHLY, CDR2 FYNNEI. The J segment lost 10 bases and the V segment lost 6 bases, leaving 16 bases of the junction unmatched.

The chain combines TRBV20-1 with TRBJ2-7; a weak D match, TRBD1 (6 bases). Germline V gene sequence: CDR1 DFQATT, CDR2 SNEGSKA (reference sequence). Deletions cut 6 bases from V and 5 bases from J, with 14 bases between. The CDR3 has 12 amino acids. The CDR3 region has the DNA TGCAGTGCCAAGCTCCACAGGGACGAGCAGTACTTC. This translates into CSAKLHRDEQYF.

The genes are TRBV5-1 and TRBJ2-3; D may be TRBD2 (5 bases). Germline-derived CDR1 and CDR2 are SGHRS and YFSETQ. This CDR3 is 14 amino acids long. Trimming took off 6 bases at V and 4 bases at J, with 15 bases between the two ends. CDR3 amino acids: CASNRGRGPDTQYF. Written as DNA, the CDR3 is TGCGCCAGCAATCGAGGTCGGGGTCCAGATACGCAGTATTTT.

In its sample, this clonotype was seen a few times. The rearrangement links TRBV20-1 to TRBJ2-3, with 8 bases aligning to TRBD2. V shed 0 bases, J shed 0 bases, and the junction held 11 bases outside the gene matches. The V gene's germline CDR1 is DFQATT and CDR2 SNEGSKA (reference sequence). The CDR3 has 18 amino acids. The DNA of the CDR3 is TGCAGTGCTAGAGATTCCAGCGGGGGCCATACTAGCACAGATACGCAGTATTTT. Amino acids: CSARDSSGGHTSTDTQYF.

This chain connects TRBV20-1 to TRBJ2-1; D is perhaps TRBD2 (5 bases). The germline V and J ends were trimmed by 3 bases and 2 bases, with 11 bases remaining between them. The CDR3 totals 14 residues. Germline CDR1 is DFQATT and CDR2 is SNEGSKA (reference sequence). The DNA of the CDR3 is TGCAGTGCTAGGCCCGGGATAGCCTACAATGAGCAGTTCTTC. This gives the protein CSARPGIAYNEQFF.

V gene TRBV28 combines with J gene TRBJ1-2; no definite D call. This CDR3 has 17 amino acids. Trimming removed 1 base from V and 1 base from J, with 16 bases in between. CDR1 and CDR2 from the germline V gene are MDHEN and SYDVKM. The CDR3 loop is CASSLYKLQGVNYGYTF. CDR3 in DNA: TGTGCCAGCAGTTTATACAAGCTTCAAGGCGTTAACTATGGCTACACCTTC.

V usage is TRBV12-5 and J usage is TRBJ2-2; 8 bases fit TRBD1. Germline V gene lookup returns CDR1 LGHNT and CDR2 FRNRAP. Trimming at V came to 3 bases and at J to 7 bases, leaving 16 bases not matched to a gene. The CDR3 spans 18 residues. The DNA for the CDR3 is TGTGCTAGTGGTTTTCCACCTCCCGGGACAGGTCCGAGCGGGGAGCTGTTTTTT. Protein product: CASGFPPPGTGPSGELFF. The variable domain in full, with the rest retrieved from reference TRBV12-5 and TRBJ2-2, is DARVTQTPRHKVTEMGQEVTMRCQPILGHNTVFWYRQTMMQGLELLAYFRNRAPLDDSGMPKDRFSAEMPDATLATLKIQPSEPRDSAVYFCASGFPPPGTGPSGELFFGEGSRLTVL.

The chain carries TRBV5-1 and TRBJ2-1; possibly TRBD1 for D (6 bases). The CDR3 is 13 residues long. V lost 1 base and J lost 10, with 12 bases in between. The germline gives CDR1 SGHRS, CDR2 YFSETQ. CDR3 residues: CASSLTGPGEQFF. CDR3 DNA: TGCGCCAGCAGCTTGACAGGGCCTGGGGAGCAGTTCTTC.

This clonotype was seen a handful of times. The V and J genes are TRBV10-3 and TRBJ1-2; 12 positions match TRBD1. Germline lookup yields CDR1 ENHRY and CDR2 SYGVKD. After removal of 6 bases from V and 4 bases from J, the junction contained 3 bases not matched to a gene. The CDR3 is 14 amino acids. The CDR3 region has the DNA TGTGCCATCAGGGGGACAGGGGGCTCCTATGGCTACACCTTC. Amino acid sequence: CAIRGTGGSYGYTF.

The chain uses TRBV7-2 and TRBJ2-7; tentative D call: TRBD1 (5 bases). Trimming stripped 1 base from V and 0 bases from J, with 10 bases between. This CDR3 contains 15 residues. From germline, CDR1 is SGHTA and CDR2 FQGNSA. The DNA for the CDR3 is TGTGCCAGCAGCTTAGACAGGTACTCCTCCTACGAGCAGTACTTC. As protein: CASSLDRYSSYEQYF.

The table lists this clonotype with a few counts. The V and J genes are TRBV2 and TRBJ2-7, with TRBD2 identical over 7 bases. Per the germline V gene, CDR1 is SNHLY and CDR2 is FYNNEI. The CDR3 spans 15 residues. J was trimmed by 0 bases and V by 4 bases; bases with no gene match: 6. The CDR3 DNA reads as TGTGCCAGCAGTGTAGAAGCGGGAAGCTCCTACGAGCAGTACTTC. Protein product: CASSVEAGSSYEQYF.

There are many counts of this clonotype. DNA of the CDR3: TGTGCCAGCAGCGGAAACACAGATACGCAGTATTTT. Translated, it gives CASSGNTDTQYF. The chain recombines TRBV12-3 or TRBV12-4 with TRBJ2-3; D is uncertain. The CDR3 runs 12 residues. The V end was cut by 6 bases, the J end by 2 bases, with 6 bases between.